The 14 T cell receptor beta chains below come from one sample, sequenced in a study of naive and memory T cell subsets. The beta constant-region primer was an equimolar mix of two oligonucleotides covering TRBC1 and TRBC2. MiXCR, run by TCRdb on the UMI-ligation and nested PCR reads, gives a single entry per CDR3 protein. The sample lists 25,000 to 30,000 distinct CDR3 sequences, 9.5% to 12% occurring once. The sequenced material came from effector memory CD4+ T cells from blood. Subset: effector memory, CD45RA- CD27-. Receptor source: a human donor in good health.

This clonotype occurred a few times. V gene TRBV15 combines with J gene TRBJ2-7; TRBD1 aligns across 10 bases. Trimming removed 1 base from V and 1 base from J; junction bases left unmatched: 4. This CDR3 region has 16 residues. Germline V lookup: CDR1 LNHNV, CDR2 YYDKDF (reference sequence). CDR3 in amino acids: CATSRVLGQGSYEQYF. The CDR3 DNA is TGTGCCACCAGCAGAGTTTTGGGACAGGGGTCCTACGAGCAGTACTTC.

This clonotype was counted between two and nine times. The CDR3 DNA reads TGTGCCAGCAGTTTAAGGGGTGGGAGGGGAAACTATGGCTACACCTTC. This encodes CASSLRGGRGNYGYTF. This chain uses TRBV28 with TRBJ1-2; the D gene is possibly TRBD1 (5 bases). This CDR3 is built from 16 residues. Trimming pared 2 bases from V and 2 bases from J, leaving 15 bases between. Germline values: CDR1 MDHEN, CDR2 SYDVKM.

There are a few counts of this clonotype. The J gene is TRBJ2-2, the V gene TRBV11-1, with TRBD2 identical over 9 bases. Germline CDR1 and CDR2: SGHAT and FQDESV (reference sequence). The length of the CDR3 is 17 residues. The ends lost 3 bases at V and 4 bases at J; junction bases unmatched: 9. The CDR3 protein is CASSLRSGGRATGELFF. The CDR3 DNA sequence: TGTGCCAGCAGCTTGAGGTCGGGCGGGAGGGCCACCGGGGAGCTGTTTTTT.

The gene calls are TRBV7-9 and TRBJ2-1; 9 bases map to TRBD2. The CDR3 is made up of 14 amino acids. Germline loops: CDR1 SEHNR, CDR2 FQNEAQ (reference sequence). V was pared by 3 bases and J by 5 bases, with 2 bases of the junction left unmatched. CDR3: CASSFLAGNNEQFF. The CDR3 nucleotides read TGTGCCAGCAGCTTCCTAGCGGGGAACAATGAGCAGTTCTTC.

This clonotype was observed at least ten times. The chain couples TRBV6-2 or TRBV6-3 to TRBJ2-7, with D perhaps matching TRBD1 (7 bases). This CDR3 is built from 15 residues. The germline V and J ends were trimmed by 7 bases and 8 bases, with 24 bases remaining between them. Germline CDR1 MNHEY, CDR2 SVGEGT. CDR3 loop: CASTNWGGQVEKQYF. DNA for the CDR3: TGTGCCAGCACCAACTGGGGAGGACAGGTAGAGAAGCAGTACTTC.

At least ten counts were recorded for this clonotype. V gene TRBV19 combines with J gene TRBJ1-5; D gene uncertain. The CDR3 has 13 amino acids. Germline V gene lookup returns CDR1 LNHDA and CDR2 SQIVND (reference sequence). Trimming took 5 bases from V and 3 from J, leaving 8 bases between them. CDR3 region: CASSLSPNQPQHF. The CDR3 DNA is TGTGCCAGTAGTCTCAGTCCCAATCAGCCCCAGCATTTT.

This clonotype appeared a few times. This chain links TRBV3-1 with TRBJ1-2, with a possible D match to TRBD1 (6 bases). The CDR3 contains 15 residues. Germline V gives CDR1 LGHDT, CDR2 YNNKEL (reference sequence). The germline V and J ends were trimmed by 6 bases and 8 bases, with 22 bases remaining between them. Here the CDR3 DNA reads TGTGCCAGCAGACGCTCTGGGGGGCTCATGGAAGGCTACACCTTC. This gives the protein CASRRSGGLMEGYTF. Filled out from reference TRBV3-1 and TRBJ1-2, the complete variable domain reads DTAVSQTPKYLVTQMGNDKSIKCEQNLGHDTMYWYKQDSKKFLKIMFSYNNKELIINETVPNRFSPKSPDKAHLNLHINSLELGDSAVYFCASRRSGGLMEGYTFGSGTRLTVV.

This clonotype was picked up many times. This chain connects TRBV29-1 to TRBJ2-1; either TRBD1 or TRBD2 may supply D (6 bases each). This CDR3 has 16 amino acids. Between the trimmed V and J ends, which lost 7 bases and 1 base, there was a span of 20 bases. Germline V CDR1 and CDR2: SQVTM, ANQGSEA. The CDR3 sequence: CSDLRRGGLSYNEQFF. The CDR3 DNA is TGCAGCGACCTGAGGAGAGGGGGACTTTCCTACAATGAGCAGTTCTTC.

This clonotype was observed many times. V is TRBV28 and J is TRBJ2-7, with TRBD1 matching 7 bases. This CDR3 region has 13 residues. Germline CDR1 MDHEN, CDR2 SYDVKM. The CDR3 is CATDENRGHEQYF. The CDR3 DNA follows: TGTGCAACTGACGAGAACAGGGGCCACGAGCAGTACTTC.

This clonotype is categorized as medium-sized. This chain connects TRBV7-2 to TRBJ2-7, with 7 bases aligning to TRBD2. The V segment lost 2 bases and the J segment 3 bases; nucleotides outside the gene matches: 13. The length of the CDR3 is 17 residues. CDR1 is SGHTA, CDR2 FQGNSA, per germline. The CDR3 DNA follows: TGTGCCAGCAGCTTACCCAACCTTAGGGCTAGCGGCTACGAGCAGTACTTC. Its protein is CASSLPNLRASGYEQYF.

The CDR3 reads CSAKEGGSAEAFF. CDR3 sequence (DNA): TGCAGTGCGAAGGAGGGGGGGAGCGCTGAAGCTTTCTTT. V usage is TRBV20-1 and J usage is TRBJ1-1; a weak D match, TRBD1 (6 bases). With 6 bases removed from V and 6 bases from J, the gap between germline ends came to 17 bases. This CDR3 comprises 13 residues. Looked up from germline, CDR1 is DFQATT and CDR2 is SNEGSKA (reference sequence).

There are a few counts of this clonotype. The chain recombines TRBV7-2 with TRBJ2-6; D is ambiguous. Trimming left V 4 bases short and J 0 bases short, with 7 bases between. CDR3 length: 15 residues. Per the germline V gene, CDR1 is SGHTA and CDR2 is FQGNSA. CDR3 residues: CASSWDNSGANVLTF. CDR3 sequence (DNA): TGTGCCAGCAGCTGGGATAACTCTGGGGCCAACGTCCTGACTTTC.

V is TRBV6-2 or TRBV6-3 and J is TRBJ1-5, with D unclear. Germline CDR1 MNHEY, CDR2 SVGEGT. V dropped 8 bases and J dropped 3 bases, with 11 bases sitting between them. This CDR3 is built from 13 residues. Here the CDR3 reads CASVRTNNQPQHF. The CDR3 DNA sequence: TGTGCCAGCGTGCGGACGAACAATCAGCCCCAGCATTTT.

A note on this clonotype: Mismatch with germline at one junction end may stem from a read error. This chain uses TRBV12-3 or TRBV12-4 with TRBJ1-2; 12 bases align to TRBD1. CDR3 length: 13 residues. The CDR3 coding sequence is TGTGCCAGCAGGAGGGACAGGGGGCGGCTTCTCCCCTTC. It codes for CASRRDRGRLLPF.